This TCR beta chain was sequenced for a study of brain T cells in children with intractable seizures. Points on this clone: Antigen: not known.

Using immunoSEQ multiplex PCR, the repertoire was profiled, and TCRdb retains in-frame clones only, with some absent. The sample contains 20,000 to 25,000 clones, 94% of which appear only once. Sequencing was limited to surgery cases with top T cell transcript signatures in brain tissue. Pre-surgery treatment included at least one anti-epileptic drug. Study-level points and caveats: Absence of clones before surgery may stem from lower sequencing depth. Patients' HCMV serostatus was unknown; virus specificity rests on CDR3 similarity alone.

The V and J ends lost 7 bases and 4 bases respectively, with 11 bases between them. The germline V gene has CDR1 SGDLS and CDR2 YYNGEE. This CDR3 contains 13 residues. The chain has TRBV9 and TRBJ2-2, with D possibly called TRBD1 or TRBD2 (6 bases each). The receptor was derived from a boy younger than 18 with focal cortical dysplasia and intractable seizures. The sequencing used peripheral blood, collected at surgery. CDR3 bases: TGTGCCAGCGATGGAGGGGGCACCGGGGAGCTGTTTTTT. The encoded protein is CASDGGGTGELFF.